This T cell receptor beta chain was documented in a study of cytomegalovirus exposure and HLA in healthy donors. Study-level background: Ancestry clustering placed around 81% of approximately 370 genotyped donors in the Caucasian-associated cluster. Whole-study findings and limits: Researchers counted some 150 TCR beta chains as cytomegalovirus-associated. Presence/absence analysis assumed near-uniform sequencing depth across donors.

Comments on this clone: Its antigen is still unknown.

The germline V gene encodes CDR1 SGHTA and CDR2 FQGTGA. The V end was cut by 5 bases, the J end by 5 bases, with 7 bases between. This CDR3 is 13 amino acids long. Primers: 60 Vbeta forward and 13 Jbeta reverse. Repertoires were generated with immunoSEQ multiplex PCR, while TCRdb's copy carries only in-frame clones and drops some. The sample yields roughly 200,000 clones, about 80% seen once. Sequenced input: PBMCs. The V gene is TRBV7-3, the J gene TRBJ1-6, with a tentative D call TRBD1 (5 bases). The TCR was taken from a middle-aged woman in good health and CMV-seronegative. CDR3 sequence: CASSRQNNSPLHF. CDR3 DNA sequence: TGTGCCAGCAGCAGACAGAATAATTCACCCCTCCACTTT. Looking up the rest from reference TRBV7-3 and TRBJ1-6 gives the full variable domain: GAGVSQTPSNKVTEKGKYVELRCDPISGHTALYWYRQSLGQGPEFLIYFQGTGAADDSGLPNDRFFAVRPEGSVSTLKIQRTERGDSAVYLCASSRQNNSPLHFGNGTRLTVT.